Listed below are T cell receptor beta chains from one sample, sequenced in a study of OX40 agonist ivuxolimab in advanced cancers. The assay was immunoSEQ multiplex PCR, and TCRdb's table has in-frame clones only and misses some. The top ten hold 2.1% of the sample, which has some 70,000 clones, roughly 84% seen once. This sample comprised CD4+ or CD8+ T cells sorted from blood, obtained in a trial of the OX40 agonist ivuxolimab. Source of these receptors: an adult with an advanced solid tumor such as melanoma, head and neck, liver or kidney cancer. Each CDR3 is given with its conserved first and last residue. Fields, in order: D gene, J gene, V gene, clone size, CDR3 protein, CDR3 DNA. D genes are given only for firm matches. Clone size is given for some rows only: seen once, a few or many times, or a class if the clone is expanded.

d_gene: .; j_gene: TRBJ1-1; v_gene: TRBV7-2; abundance: .; CDR3aa: CASRKEVLNTEAFF; CDR3nt: TGTGCCAGCAGGAAGGAGGTCTTGAACACTGAAGCTTTCTTT
d_gene: .; j_gene: TRBJ2-3; v_gene: TRBV6-6; abundance: .; CDR3aa: CASSYSIAPGTDTQYF; CDR3nt: TGTGCCAGCAGTTACTCTATCGCCCCGGGCACAGATACGCAGTATTTT
d_gene: TRBD2; j_gene: TRBJ2-7; v_gene: TRBV6-5; abundance: .; CDR3aa: CASRGIGLATYEQYF; CDR3nt: TGTGCCAGCAGAGGCATTGGACTAGCTACCTACGAGCAGTACTTC
d_gene: .; j_gene: TRBJ2-5; v_gene: TRBV19; abundance: .; CDR3aa: CASSIGTVKETQYF; CDR3nt: TGTGCCAGTAGTATAGGGACAGTTAAAGAGACCCAGTACTTC
d_gene: .; j_gene: TRBJ1-5; v_gene: TRBV7-2; abundance: .; CDR3aa: CASSLQVSNQPQHF; CDR3nt: TGTGCCAGCAGCCTACAGGTTAGCAATCAGCCCCAGCATTTT
d_gene: .; j_gene: TRBJ1-2; v_gene: TRBV18; abundance: .; CDR3aa: CASSPERQANYGYTF; CDR3nt: TGTGCCAGCTCCCCCGAACGTCAAGCTAACTATGGCTACACCTTC
d_gene: .; j_gene: TRBJ1-4; v_gene: TRBV11-2; abundance: .; CDR3aa: CASSLDLGGNEKLFF; CDR3nt: TGTGCCAGCAGCTTAGATTTGGGGGGTAATGAAAAACTGTTTTTT
d_gene: .; j_gene: TRBJ2-1; v_gene: TRBV7-9; abundance: few; CDR3aa: CASSSLRDLGRGQFF; CDR3nt: TGTGCCAGCAGCTCCCTTCGGGACCTGGGTCGGGGGCAGTTCTTC
d_gene: .; j_gene: TRBJ1-1; v_gene: TRBV6-6; abundance: .; CDR3aa: CASWDTEAFF; CDR3nt: TGTGCCAGCTGGGACACTGAAGCTTTCTTT
d_gene: TRBD2; j_gene: TRBJ2-1; v_gene: TRBV10-3; abundance: .; CDR3aa: CATRGSSYNEQFF; CDR3nt: TGTGCCACGCGGGGGAGCTCCTACAATGAGCAGTTCTTC
d_gene: .; j_gene: TRBJ1-2; v_gene: TRBV28; abundance: .; CDR3aa: CASSFLGARGGYGYTF; CDR3nt: TGTGCCAGCAGTTTCCTTGGGGCCAGGGGTGGATATGGCTACACCTTC
d_gene: .; j_gene: TRBJ1-1; v_gene: TRBV4-3; abundance: .; CDR3aa: CASSQVWTVLNTEAFF; CDR3nt: TGCGCCAGCAGCCAAGTTTGGACTGTGTTGAACACTGAAGCTTTCTTT
d_gene: TRBD2; j_gene: TRBJ2-1; v_gene: TRBV5-4; abundance: .; CDR3aa: CASSRSGRGDNEQFF; CDR3nt: TGTGCCAGCAGCCGTAGCGGGAGAGGGGACAATGAGCAGTTCTTC
d_gene: .; j_gene: TRBJ1-1; v_gene: TRBV28; abundance: .; CDR3aa: CASSRRGTGRITEAFF; CDR3nt: TGTGCCAGCAGTCGAAGGGGGACGGGGAGAATCACTGAAGCTTTCTTT
d_gene: TRBD2; j_gene: TRBJ2-3; v_gene: TRBV10-3; abundance: few; CDR3aa: CAISSGGTDTQYF; CDR3nt: TGTGCCATCAGTAGCGGGGGCACAGATACGCAGTATTTT
d_gene: TRBD1; j_gene: TRBJ2-6; v_gene: TRBV4-3; abundance: .; CDR3aa: CASGQGLASGANVLTF; CDR3nt: TGCGCCAGCGGACAGGGTCTTGCGTCTGGGGCCAACGTCCTGACTTTC
d_gene: .; j_gene: TRBJ2-5; v_gene: TRBV9; abundance: .; CDR3aa: CASSVSGSRQTQYF; CDR3nt: TGTGCCAGCAGCGTATCCGGGAGTAGGCAGACCCAGTACTTC
d_gene: TRBD1; j_gene: TRBJ2-5; v_gene: TRBV11-2; abundance: .; CDR3aa: CASSLWDRGLGETQYF; CDR3nt: TGTGCCAGCAGCTTGTGGGACAGGGGGCTAGGGGAGACCCAGTACTTC
d_gene: TRBD1; j_gene: TRBJ2-7; v_gene: TRBV5-4; abundance: few; CDR3aa: CASSPKGQARYEQYF; CDR3nt: TGTGCCAGCAGCCCCAAAGGACAGGCCCGTTACGAGCAGTACTTC
d_gene: .; j_gene: TRBJ2-1; v_gene: TRBV30; abundance: .; CDR3aa: CAWSRAPNEQFF; CDR3nt: TGTGCCTGGAGTCGGGCCCCCAATGAGCAGTTCTTC
d_gene: .; j_gene: TRBJ2-1; v_gene: TRBV21-1; abundance: .; CDR3aa: CASTSKGAQYNEQFF; CDR3nt: TGTGCCAGCACATCTAAGGGGGCGCAGTACAATGAGCAGTTCTTC
d_gene: .; j_gene: TRBJ1-5; v_gene: TRBV19; abundance: .; CDR3aa: CASSIVGGQPQHF; CDR3nt: TGTGCCAGTAGTATAGTGGGGGGGCAGCCCCAGCATTTT
d_gene: .; j_gene: TRBJ1-5; v_gene: TRBV10-1; abundance: .; CDR3aa: CASSDRGNQPQHF; CDR3nt: TGCGCCAGCAGTGACCGAGGCAATCAGCCCCAGCATTTT
d_gene: .; j_gene: TRBJ1-1; v_gene: TRBV18; abundance: .; CDR3aa: CASSSGRGMNTEAFF; CDR3nt: TGTGCCAGCTCCTCGGGACGGGGAATGAACACTGAAGCTTTCTTT
d_gene: TRBD2; j_gene: TRBJ2-3; v_gene: TRBV7-9; abundance: .; CDR3aa: CASSSGLAGTLDTQYF; CDR3nt: TGTGCCAGCAGCTCCGGTCTAGCGGGGACCCTAGATACGCAGTATTTT
d_gene: TRBD2; j_gene: TRBJ2-2; v_gene: TRBV2; abundance: .; CDR3aa: CASSRDYYTGELFF; CDR3nt: TGTGCCAGCAGTAGGGACTATTACACCGGGGAGCTGTTTTTT
d_gene: TRBD2; j_gene: TRBJ2-7; v_gene: TRBV5-6; abundance: .; CDR3aa: CASSLPGTTYEQYF; CDR3nt: TGTGCCAGCAGCCTGCCCGGGACTACCTACGAGCAGTACTTC
d_gene: .; j_gene: TRBJ2-7; v_gene: TRBV19; abundance: once; CDR3aa: CASSMTTTYEQYF; CDR3nt: TGTGCCAGTAGTATGACGACTACCTACGAGCAGTACTTC
d_gene: TRBD1; j_gene: TRBJ2-1; v_gene: TRBV5-1; abundance: .; CDR3aa: CASSSDDRDEQFF; CDR3nt: TGCGCCAGCAGCTCCGACGACAGGGATGAGCAGTTCTTC
d_gene: .; j_gene: TRBJ1-1; v_gene: TRBV18; abundance: once; CDR3aa: CASSLNGGHTEAFF; CDR3nt: TGTGCCAGCTCACTGAACGGGGGACACACTGAAGCTTTCTTT
d_gene: TRBD2; j_gene: TRBJ2-5; v_gene: TRBV7-2; abundance: .; CDR3aa: CASRLGGAGLETQYF; CDR3nt: TGTGCCAGCAGGCTCGGGGGGGCCGGGCTCGAGACCCAGTACTTC
d_gene: TRBD1; j_gene: TRBJ1-2; v_gene: TRBV11-2; abundance: .; CDR3aa: CASSSYGGTGGQYGYTF; CDR3nt: TGTGCCAGCAGCTCCTATGGCGGGACAGGAGGACAATATGGCTACACCTTC
d_gene: .; j_gene: TRBJ2-5; v_gene: TRBV4-2; abundance: .; CDR3aa: CASSQDLLKRETQYF; CDR3nt: TGTGCCAGCAGCCAAGATTTGTTGAAGCGAGAGACCCAGTACTTC
d_gene: .; j_gene: TRBJ1-2; v_gene: TRBV5-1; abundance: .; CDR3aa: CASSFGEGQGVYGYTF; CDR3nt: TGCGCCAGCAGCTTTGGGGAAGGGCAGGGTGTCTATGGCTACACCTTC
d_gene: TRBD1; j_gene: TRBJ2-1; v_gene: TRBV5-5; abundance: .; CDR3aa: CASSFTATGGSAYNEQFF; CDR3nt: TGTGCCAGCAGCTTTACGGCGACAGGGGGCAGCGCCTACAATGAGCAGTTCTTC
d_gene: .; j_gene: TRBJ1-2; v_gene: TRBV5-4; abundance: .; CDR3aa: CASSKETRGYGYTF; CDR3nt: TGTGCCAGCAGCAAAGAAACACGCGGTTATGGCTACACCTTC
d_gene: TRBD1; j_gene: TRBJ2-7; v_gene: TRBV5-6; abundance: few; CDR3aa: CASRARDRNYEQYF; CDR3nt: TGTGCCAGCAGGGCCCGGGACAGAAACTACGAGCAGTACTTC
d_gene: .; j_gene: TRBJ1-3; v_gene: TRBV5-4; abundance: .; CDR3aa: CASSLGRGEVRGNTIYF; CDR3nt: TGTGCCAGCAGCTTGGGTCGTGGGGAAGTCAGAGGAAACACCATATATTTT
d_gene: TRBD1; j_gene: TRBJ1-3; v_gene: TRBV9; abundance: .; CDR3aa: CASSVNRGRTGFGNTIYF; CDR3nt: TGTGCCAGCAGCGTTAACAGGGGGCGTACGGGTTTTGGAAACACCATATATTTT
d_gene: TRBD1; j_gene: TRBJ1-4; v_gene: TRBV18; abundance: .; CDR3aa: CASSLTGAEEKLFF; CDR3nt: TGTGCCAGCTCGCTAACAGGGGCGGAGGAAAAACTGTTTTTT
d_gene: .; j_gene: TRBJ2-1; v_gene: TRBV7-3; abundance: .; CDR3aa: CASSLIRGNEQFF; CDR3nt: TGTGCCAGCAGCTTAATACGTGGGAATGAGCAGTTCTTC
d_gene: .; j_gene: TRBJ1-2; v_gene: TRBV7-2; abundance: few; CDR3aa: CASSPRQGRRGDGYTF; CDR3nt: TGTGCCAGCAGCCCAAGGCAGGGCCGGCGGGGGGATGGCTACACCTTC
d_gene: .; j_gene: TRBJ1-5; v_gene: TRBV4-3; abundance: .; CDR3aa: CASSQDVGFGASEPQHF; CDR3nt: TGCGCCAGCAGCCAAGATGTAGGGTTTGGGGCTTCAGAGCCCCAGCATTTT
d_gene: .; j_gene: TRBJ2-3; v_gene: TRBV7-3; abundance: .; CDR3aa: CASSLATDTQYF; CDR3nt: TGTGCCAGCAGCCTCGCCACAGATACGCAGTATTTT
d_gene: TRBD1; j_gene: TRBJ2-1; v_gene: TRBV6-5; abundance: .; CDR3aa: CASSYSLGQAYNEQFF; CDR3nt: TGTGCCAGCAGTTACTCGCTGGGACAGGCTTACAATGAGCAGTTCTTC
d_gene: TRBD1; j_gene: TRBJ1-1; v_gene: TRBV7-2; abundance: .; CDR3aa: CASSLKGTGNTEAFF; CDR3nt: TGTGCCAGCAGCTTAAAGGGGACAGGTAACACTGAAGCTTTCTTT